The clone carrying this T cell receptor beta chain turned up a few times. Building the TCR beta libraries relied on iRepertoire HTBI primers, and CDR3 regions underwent Arm-PCR. One entry per CDR3 protein, called by TCRdb with MiXCR from the multiplex PCR reads. Here the sample spans approximately 350,000 distinct CDR3 sequences, 16% being singletons. The data stem from a study of regulatory T cells in long-lasting Graves disease. Time point in this sample: newly diagnosed GD, antithyroid drugs for less than 3 months. Researchers made the TCR library from RNA that was extracted from PBMCs. Germline-derived CDR1 and CDR2 are MGHRA and YSYEKL. Trimming removed 2 bases at V and 5 bases at J, with 27 bases between. This CDR3 has 20 amino acids. This sample also appeared in a second study, on T cells in Graves' hyperthyroidism and ophthalmopathy. That work states: In the first-round RT-PCR of the TCR CDR3, the HTBI primer set was used. Ophthalmopathy was told apart from stable hyperthyroidism by a 13 V-J model.

Sample: peripheral blood mononuclear cells (PBMCs), taken at new diagnosis, from a patient treated with antithyroid drugs. This TCR was sampled from a man aged 35 to 55 with Graves disease. V is TRBV4-1 and J is TRBJ1-4, with a weak D call TRBD1 (6 bases). Here the CDR3 DNA reads TGCGCCAGCAGCCAACCCCGGTCCAGGAGACGAAAGGACAGAAATGAAAAACTGTTTTTT. Translated, it gives CASSQPRSRRRKDRNEKLFF.